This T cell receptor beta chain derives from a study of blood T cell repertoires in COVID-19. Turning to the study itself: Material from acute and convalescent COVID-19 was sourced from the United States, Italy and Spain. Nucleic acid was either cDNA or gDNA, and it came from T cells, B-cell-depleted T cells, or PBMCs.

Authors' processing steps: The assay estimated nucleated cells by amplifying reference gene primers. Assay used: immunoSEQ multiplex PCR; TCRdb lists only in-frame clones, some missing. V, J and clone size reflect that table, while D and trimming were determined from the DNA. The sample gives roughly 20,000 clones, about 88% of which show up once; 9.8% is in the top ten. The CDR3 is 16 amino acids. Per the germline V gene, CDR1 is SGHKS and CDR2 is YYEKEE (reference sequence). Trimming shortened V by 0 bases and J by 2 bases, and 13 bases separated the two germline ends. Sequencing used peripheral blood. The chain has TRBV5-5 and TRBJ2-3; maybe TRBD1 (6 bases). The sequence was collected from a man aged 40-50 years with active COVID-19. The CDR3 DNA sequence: TGTGCCAGCAGCTTGGGGCAGGGGAGTTTCACAGATACGCAGTATTTT. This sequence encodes CASSLGQGSFTDTQYF.